This TCR beta chain was profiled in a study of cytomegalovirus exposure and HLA in healthy donors. Broader study findings: The classifier reportedly diagnosed cytomegalovirus status with high specificity and sensitivity. A subsequent analysis found that TCR clusters from the first cohort also tended to co-occur in the 130 or so validation repertoires, with about 95% of cluster scores above 0. The majority of TCR sequences were rare, yet some public TCRs appeared in many donors. According to the study, 150 to 200 TCR beta chains were cytomegalovirus-associated.

The germline V gene encodes CDR1 GTSNPN and CDR2 SVGIG (reference sequence). V was pared by 5 bases and J by 9 bases, with 17 bases between. This CDR3 region has 12 residues. This clone was counted once. The target antigen is unknown. Other DNA variants within this sample encode the same CDR3. The protocol was immunoSEQ multiplex PCR, while the TCRdb copy is restricted to in-frame clones and leaves out a portion. Of fewer than 200,000 clones listed, under 95% are singletons. V usage is TRBV30 and J usage is TRBJ2-7; maybe TRBD2 (7 bases). This TCR was recovered from a woman aged 18-29 years in good health and CMV-seropositive. Material: PBMCs. The CDR3 protein is CAWGAGRGLQYF. The CDR3 bases are TGTGCCTGGGGTGCGGGGCGGGGGCTGCAGTACTTC.